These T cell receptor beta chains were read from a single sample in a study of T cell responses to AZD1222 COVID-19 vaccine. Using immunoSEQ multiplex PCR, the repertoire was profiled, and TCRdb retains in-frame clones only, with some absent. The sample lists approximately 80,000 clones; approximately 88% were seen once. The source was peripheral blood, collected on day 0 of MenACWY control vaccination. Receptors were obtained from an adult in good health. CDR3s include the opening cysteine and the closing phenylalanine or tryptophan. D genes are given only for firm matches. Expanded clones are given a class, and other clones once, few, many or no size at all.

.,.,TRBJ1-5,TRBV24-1,TGTGCCTCCCCGGGACTCCCAAATACATATAGCAATCAGCCCCAGCATTTT,CASPGLPNTYSNQPQHF
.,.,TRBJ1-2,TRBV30,TGTGCCTGGTATAAGGGATTTTCCGGCTATGGCTACACCTTC,CAWYKGFSGYGYTF
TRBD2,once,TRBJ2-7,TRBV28,TGTGCCAGCAGTTTAGCAGCGGGGGGGCTCTACGAGCAGTACTTC,CASSLAAGGLYEQYF
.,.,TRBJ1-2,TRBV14,TGTGCCAGCAGCCCTTTTCCTGGGGACTATGGCTACACCTTC,CASSPFPGDYGYTF
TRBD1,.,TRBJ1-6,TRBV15,TGTGCCACCAGCTGGGACAGGGGAACCTATAATTCACCCCTCCACTTT,CATSWDRGTYNSPLHF
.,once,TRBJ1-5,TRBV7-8,TGTGCCAGCAGCGTAGGCCAGGGCGATTCGAGCAATCAGCCCCAGCATTTT,CASSVGQGDSSNQPQHF
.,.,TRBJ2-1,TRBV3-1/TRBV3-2,TGTGCCAGCAGCCAAGGACACACAGCAAATGAGCAGTTCTTC,CASSQGHTANEQFF
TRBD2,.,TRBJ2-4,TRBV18,TGTGCCAGCTCACCACAAAGCGGGGGGCGGAACATTCAGTACTTC,CASSPQSGGRNIQYF
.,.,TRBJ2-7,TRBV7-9,TGTGCCAGCAGCTTAAAGACCCAGGAGGGGGCGCGGGAGCAGTACTTC,CASSLKTQEGAREQYF
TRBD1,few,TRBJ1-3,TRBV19,TGTGCCAGTAAAGCGACAGGGACTACTGGAAACACCATATATTTT,CASKATGTTGNTIYF
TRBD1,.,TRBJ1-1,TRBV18,TGTGCCAGCTCACCACAATCAGGGGGGGGCTCTGAAGCTTTCTTT,CASSPQSGGGSEAFF
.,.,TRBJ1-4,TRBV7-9,TGTGCCAGCAGCTCAACCGGGACACAGAATGAAAAACTGTTTTTT,CASSSTGTQNEKLFF
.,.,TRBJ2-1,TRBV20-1,TGCAGTGCTGAGAGCTATGAGCAGTTCTTC,CSAESYEQFF
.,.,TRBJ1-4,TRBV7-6,TGTGCCAGCAGCTTCGGGAGCTCGGGACCCGAAAAACTGTTTTTT,CASSFGSSGPEKLFF
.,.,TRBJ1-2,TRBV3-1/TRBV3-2,TGTGCCAGCAGCCCCCCCGACAGGCTGGGATATGGCTACACCTTC,CASSPPDRLGYGYTF
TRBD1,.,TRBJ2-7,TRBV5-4,TGTGCCAGCAGCTTGGACAGGGGCCGGATCTACGAGCAGTACTTC,CASSLDRGRIYEQYF
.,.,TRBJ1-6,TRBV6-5,TGTGCCAGCAGTTACTCGACAGGTTCGAATTCACCCCTCCACTTT,CASSYSTGSNSPLHF
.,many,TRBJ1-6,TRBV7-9,TGTGCCAGCAGCTCGACAGGATTCAATTCACCCCTCCACTTT,CASSSTGFNSPLHF
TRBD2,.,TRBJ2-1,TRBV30,TGTGCCTGCCTAGCGGGGGGGCATTGGAATGAGCAGTTCTTC,CACLAGGHWNEQFF
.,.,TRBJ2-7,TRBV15,TGTGCCACCAGCGCTACCGGGACCTACGAGCAGTACTTC,CATSATGTYEQYF
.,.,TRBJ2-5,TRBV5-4,TGTGCCAGCAGCCCGAGGATAGGGATAGGGGAGACCCAGTACTTC,CASSPRIGIGETQYF
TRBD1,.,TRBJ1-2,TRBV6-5,TGTGCCAGCAGTTACTTACAGGGGACGGGAATTGTCACCTTC,CASSYLQGTGIVTF
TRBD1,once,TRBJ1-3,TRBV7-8,TGTGCCAGCAGCTCTCAGGGGGCGGCTGGAAACACCATATATTTT,CASSSQGAAGNTIYF
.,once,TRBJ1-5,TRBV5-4,TGTGCCAGCAGCTTGGAACCTTTAAGCAATCAGCCCCAGCATTTT,CASSLEPLSNQPQHF
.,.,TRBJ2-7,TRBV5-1,TGCGCCAGCAGCTTGGGTCAGGGCCGCTCCTACGAGCAGTACTTC,CASSLGQGRSYEQYF
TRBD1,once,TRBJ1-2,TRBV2,TGTGCCAGCAAGCTAGATGGAGACAGGGCCTATGGCTACACCTTC,CASKLDGDRAYGYTF
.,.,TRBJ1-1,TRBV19,TGTGCCAGTAGTATGCGCCAGGGGCAGGGGAACACTGAAGCTTTCTTT,CASSMRQGQGNTEAFF
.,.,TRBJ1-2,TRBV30,TGTGCCTGGAGCCGCCATGCCGTCCCTACTGGCTACACCTTC,CAWSRHAVPTGYTF
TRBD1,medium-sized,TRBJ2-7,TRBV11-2,TGTGCCAGCAGCCGACAGGGTGCCTACGAGCAGTACTTC,CASSRQGAYEQYF
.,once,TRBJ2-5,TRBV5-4,TGTGCCGGATCCTCGGTTGACCAAGAGACCCAGTACTTC,CAGSSVDQETQYF
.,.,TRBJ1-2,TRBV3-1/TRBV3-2,TGTGCCAGCAGCCAAACATCCTCTGAGGGCTGGGATGAAGGCTACACCTTC,CASSQTSSEGWDEGYTF
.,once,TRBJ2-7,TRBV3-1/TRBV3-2,TGTGCCAGCAGCCAGTCCTCCTACGAGCAGTACTTC,CASSQSSYEQYF
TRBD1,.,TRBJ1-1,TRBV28,TGTGCCAGCAGTTTGAACAGGGGCTCGGGGAACACTGAAGCTTTCTTT,CASSLNRGSGNTEAFF
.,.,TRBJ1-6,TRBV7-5,TGTGCCAGAAGCTCCGTCCGACCTTCACCCCTCCACTTT,CARSSVRPSPLHF
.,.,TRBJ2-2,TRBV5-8,TGTGCCAGCAGCCACGGGGGTGCCGGGGAGCTGTTTTTT,CASSHGGAGELFF
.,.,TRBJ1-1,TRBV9,TGTGCCAGCAGCCCCCGCGGGGGGCTGTACACTGAAGCTTTCTTT,CASSPRGGLYTEAFF
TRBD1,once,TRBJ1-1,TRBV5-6,TGTGCCAGCAGCTTGGTAGGTGACAGGGTGAACACTGAAGCTTTCTTT,CASSLVGDRVNTEAFF
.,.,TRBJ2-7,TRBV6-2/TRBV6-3,TGTGCCAGCTGCCAGCCCCACGCCCCCTACGAGCAGTACTTC,CASCQPHAPYEQYF
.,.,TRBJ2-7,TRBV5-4,TGTGCCAGCAGCCCACGGGATGGTCTTTACTACGAGCAGTACTTC,CASSPRDGLYYEQYF
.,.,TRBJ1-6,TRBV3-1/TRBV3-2,TGTGCCAGCAGCCAAGACAGGGGACGGTCACCCCTCCACTTT,CASSQDRGRSPLHF
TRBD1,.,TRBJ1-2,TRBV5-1,TGCGCCAGCAGCTTGGCTGTCTGGACAGGGCGAATTAGTGGCTACACCTTC,CASSLAVWTGRISGYTF
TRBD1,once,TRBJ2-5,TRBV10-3,TGTGCCACCCGAGGCGAGACAGGGGGGACGCGGGAGACCCAGTACTTC,CATRGETGGTRETQYF
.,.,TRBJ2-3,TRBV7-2,TGTGCCAGCAGCTTACCCATAGCGGATACGCAGTATTTT,CASSLPIADTQYF
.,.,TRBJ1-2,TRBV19,TGTGCCAGTAGTATGGCAGGCAGCGATGGCTACACCTTC,CASSMAGSDGYTF
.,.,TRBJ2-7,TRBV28,TGTGCCAGCAGTTTAGAGATTTACAAGCAGTACTTC,CASSLEIYKQYF
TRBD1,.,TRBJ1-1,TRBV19,TGTGCCAGTAGTATAGACCTACAGGGGGGCGCTTTCTTT,CASSIDLQGGAFF